This T cell receptor beta chain was sequenced for a study of T cell changes during pregnancy in multiple sclerosis. The CDR3 is 15 residues long. Deletions cut 2 bases from V and 3 bases from J, with 11 bases between. Germline V CDR1 and CDR2: MDHEN, SYDVKM. Using immunoSEQ multiplex PCR, the repertoire was profiled, and TCRdb retains in-frame clones only, with some absent. The table includes under 110,000 clones, about nine tenths detected once. Sample: peripheral blood, taken in the second trimester of pregnancy. V usage is TRBV28 and J usage is TRBJ1-5; possibly TRBD1 for D (5 bases). This TCR derives from a female donor with multiple sclerosis, enrolled in a pregnancy study. CDR3 protein: CASSLVAGYNQPQHF. Here the CDR3 DNA reads TGTGCCAGCAGTTTAGTGGCAGGGTACAATCAGCCCCAGCATTTT.